Below, 17 T cell receptor beta chains from the same sample are listed, as sequenced in a study of blood T cell repertoires in COVID-19. Clones were sequenced by immunoSEQ multiplex PCR, and TCRdb holds only the in-frame ones, with some missing. The table has under 300,000 clones, about 91% seen once. Sequencing input: PBMCs or T cells enriched from blood (not recorded which). Source of these receptors: a human donor in a cohort exposed to, infected with or recovered from COVID-19 (not recorded which). The donor label of this sample is uncertain.

The chain couples TRBV19 to TRBJ2-3; TRBD2 aligns across 7 bases. The germline V gene encodes CDR1 LNHDA and CDR2 SQIVND (reference sequence). The V gene end was trimmed by 7 bases and the J gene end by 5 bases; junction bases not matched to a gene: 15. The CDR3 contains 16 residues. This chain's CDR3 is CASNALGAGVGDTQYF. CDR3 nucleotides: TGTGCCAGTAATGCCCTGGGTGCGGGGGTAGGAGATACGCAGTATTTT.

The chain uses TRBV19 and TRBJ2-7; TRBD2 is a possible D gene (5 bases). The length of the CDR3 is 16 residues. The V end lost 3 bases, the J end lost 0 bases, and 15 bases lay between the germline ends. Germline V lookup: CDR1 LNHDA, CDR2 SQIVND (reference sequence). The CDR3 sequence: CASSMGPRESSYEQYF. The CDR3 DNA reads as TGTGCCAGTAGTATGGGCCCGAGGGAAAGCTCCTACGAGCAGTACTTC.

The V gene is TRBV15, the J gene TRBJ1-1; maybe TRBD1 (5 bases). This CDR3 comprises 18 residues. Trimming left V 0 bases short and J 1 base short, with 18 bases between. CDR1 is LNHNV and CDR2 is YYDKDF in the germline V gene (reference sequence). Here the CDR3 reads CATSRDRGGRIWNTEAFF. The DNA of the CDR3 is TGTGCCACCAGCAGAGATCGTGGGGGGAGGATTTGGAACACTGAAGCTTTCTTT.

The V gene is TRBV4-1, the J gene TRBJ1-2; D gene ambiguous. The CDR3 spans 13 residues. Germline CDR1 MGHRA, CDR2 YSYEKL. The V end was cut by 0 bases, the J end by 4 bases, with 6 bases between. The CDR3 reads CASSQDRFYGYTF. CDR3 bases: TGCGCCAGCAGCCAAGATAGATTCTATGGCTACACCTTC.

The chain employs TRBV2 and TRBJ2-3, with 9 bases identical to TRBD2. The CDR3 consists of 13 residues. Trimming removed 8 bases from V and 1 base from J; junction bases left unmatched: 1. Germline V lookup: CDR1 SNHLY, CDR2 FYNNEI. As DNA, the CDR3 is TGTGCCAGCTTAGCGGGGGGCACAGATACGCAGTATTTT. Residues: CASLAGGTDTQYF.

V and J are TRBV30 and TRBJ2-2; D gene unclear. Trimming removed 0 bases from V and 5 bases from J, with 7 bases in between. CDR1 GTSNPN and CDR2 SVGIG come from the germline V gene (reference sequence). The CDR3 runs 13 residues. DNA for the CDR3: TGTGCCTGGAGTGTAGTGGAGACCGGGGAGCTGTTTTTT. Its translation: CAWSVVETGELFF.

As for this clone: At the DNA level, this CDR3 is encoded by other sequences in the same sample as well. The genes are TRBV7-8 and TRBJ2-5, with 7 bases aligning to TRBD1. Germline V lookup: CDR1 SGHVS, CDR2 FQNEAQ. This CDR3 has 13 amino acids. Unmatched junction bases numbered 1, after V lost 4 bases and J lost 2 bases. CDR3 bases: TGTGCCAGCAGCTGGGACAGTCAAGAGACCCAGTACTTC. This sequence encodes CASSWDSQETQYF. Looking up the rest from reference TRBV7-8 and TRBJ2-5 gives the full variable domain: GAGVSQSPRYKVAKRGQDVALRCDPISGHVSLFWYQQALGQGPEFLTYFQNEAQLDKSGLPSDRFFAERPEGSVSTLKIQRTQQEDSAVYLCASSWDSQETQYFGPGTRLLVL.

The chain uses TRBV7-9 and TRBJ2-7; 10 nucleotides agree with TRBD1. The germline CDR1 and CDR2 sequences are SEHNR and FQNEAQ (reference sequence). This CDR3 has 15 amino acids. J lost 6 bases, V lost 5 bases, and 10 bases had no gene match. The CDR3 bases are TGTGCCAGCAGCATTACGACAGGGGGCTGGAGCGAGCAGTACTTC. The encoded protein is CASSITTGGWSEQYF.

V is TRBV6-2 or TRBV6-3 and J is TRBJ1-1; no reliable D call. This CDR3 contains 13 residues. Trimming shortened V by 4 bases and J by 0 bases, and 6 bases separated the two germline ends. Germline CDR1 and CDR2: MNHEY and SVGEGT. CDR3 region: CASSWGVNTEAFF. Here the CDR3 DNA reads TGTGCCAGCAGTTGGGGAGTGAACACTGAAGCTTTCTTT.

The genes are TRBV4-3 and TRBJ2-1; 9 bases map to TRBD2. The CDR3 totals 15 residues. Germline lookup yields CDR1 LGHNA and CDR2 YSLEER. J was trimmed by 7 bases and V by 6 bases; bases with no gene match: 10. CDR3 in amino acids: CASSPLSGGWNEQFF. The CDR3 DNA reads as TGCGCCAGCAGTCCCCTAAGCGGGGGGTGGAATGAGCAGTTCTTC.

This chain uses TRBV11-2 with TRBJ1-3, with 8 positions matching TRBD1. Germline V gene data show CDR1 as SGHAT and CDR2 as FQNNGV. Unmatched junction bases numbered 4, after V lost 1 base and J lost 2 bases. This CDR3 region has 16 residues. CDR3 sequence: CASSLAQGAPGNTIYF. The DNA for the CDR3 is TGTGCCAGCAGCTTAGCCCAGGGGGCCCCTGGAAACACCATATATTTT.

The chain has TRBV18 and TRBJ2-7; TRBD1 matches 8 bases. CDR3 size: 13 residues. V lost 5 bases to trimming and J lost 3 bases; unmatched junction nucleotides: 3. In germline, CDR1 is KGHSH, CDR2 LQKENI. CDR3 protein: CASSLGQDYEQYF. The CDR3 DNA sequence: TGTGCCAGCTCATTGGGACAGGACTACGAGCAGTACTTC.

Turning to this clone: Other DNA sequences of this sample code for an identical CDR3. The V and J genes are TRBV9 and TRBJ1-4, with 8 bases fitting TRBD1. V was pared by 2 bases and J by 2 bases, with 2 bases of the junction left unmatched. Looked up from germline, CDR1 is SGDLS and CDR2 is YYNGEE. The CDR3 is 15 amino acids. The CDR3, as DNA: TGTGCCAGCAGCGTTCAGGGGGCGACTAATGAAAAACTGTTTTTT. Its protein product is CASSVQGATNEKLFF.

The gene calls are TRBV4-1 and TRBJ2-2; TRBD1 matches at 10 bases. Per germline, CDR1 MGHRA and CDR2 YSYEKL. J was trimmed by 6 bases and V by 4 bases; bases with no gene match: 11. The CDR3 is 17 amino acids. Here the CDR3 DNA reads TGCGCCAGCAGCCGAGGCACGGGACAGGGGACGTCCGGGGAGCTGTTTTTT. It encodes CASSRGTGQGTSGELFF.

This clone was seen once. The rearrangement joins TRBV9 to TRBJ1-6; D uncertain. With 4 bases removed from V and 6 bases from J, the gap between germline ends came to 8 bases. This CDR3 contains 13 residues. In germline, CDR1 is SGDLS, CDR2 YYNGEE. The CDR3 spells CASSSGGNSPLHF. DNA of the CDR3: TGTGCCAGCAGCTCCGGCGGTAATTCACCCCTCCACTTT.

The chain employs TRBV9 and TRBJ1-6; no clear D. Germline values: CDR1 SGDLS, CDR2 YYNGEE. CDR3 length equals 15 residues. V was trimmed by 0 bases and J by 7 bases, leaving 11 bases between them. CDR3 nucleotides: TGTGCCAGCAGCGTAGAGGCAGCTAGAAATTCACCCCTCCACTTT. Translating gives CASSVEAARNSPLHF.

The chain is built from TRBV5-8 and TRBJ1-6; D not resolved. V was cut by 1 base and J by 7 bases, with 12 bases left in between. Germline V gene data show CDR1 as SGHTS and CDR2 as YDEGEE. CDR3 length equals 15 residues. CDR3 amino acids: CASSLKQLLNSPLHF. DNA for the CDR3: TGTGCCAGCAGCTTGAAACAGCTCCTAAATTCACCCCTCCACTTT. Together with reference TRBV5-8 and TRBJ1-6, the CDR3 gives the full variable domain: EAGVTQSPTHLIKTRGQQATLRCSPISGHTSVYWYQQALGLGLQFLLWYDEGEERNRGNFPPRFSGRQFPNYSSELNVNALELEDSALYLCASSLKQLLNSPLHFGNGTRLTVT.